This is a list of T cell receptor beta chains from one sample in a study of shared clonotypes between healthy human individuals. Sequenced by immunoSEQ multiplex PCR; TCRdb stores in-frame clones only, minus some. This sample carries 850,000 to 1,200,000 clones, more than 65% of them seen once, and the ten largest clones take about 1.5%. The sequenced sample was memory CD4+ T cells sorted from blood. These receptors were taken from a man between 18 and 35 years old in good health. The CDR3 runs from the conserved cysteine through the conserved F or W. The D gene is left open where the match is weak.

CDR3 protein	CDR3 DNA	D gene	J gene	V gene
CASSSDRGFSNQPQHF	TGTGCCAGTAGTTCTGACAGGGGTTTTAGCAATCAGCCCCAGCATTTT	TRBD1	TRBJ1-5	TRBV19
CATGRQGLEGTQYF	TGTGCCACCGGACGCCAGGGGTTGGAGGGTACGCAGTATTTT	.	TRBJ2-3	TRBV10-3
CASRLSKTGVNEQFF	TGTGCCAGCAGGCTAAGCAAGACAGGGGTGAATGAGCAGTTCTTC	TRBD1	TRBJ2-1	TRBV28
CASSSAGAGYEQYF	TGTGCCAGCAGCTCAGCGGGAGCAGGGTACGAGCAGTACTTC	TRBD2	TRBJ2-7	TRBV7-2
CASSPLGGRSYEQYF	TGTGCCAGCAGCCCCCTCGGCGGGAGGTCCTACGAGCAGTACTTC	TRBD2	TRBJ2-7	TRBV5-6
CASSPTRPGQNEKLFF	TGTGCCAGCAGTCCCACCAGACCAGGGCAAAATGAAAAACTGTTTTTT	.	TRBJ1-4	TRBV28
CASSDPSGTDTQYF	TGCGCCAGCAGTGATCCTAGCGGCACAGATACGCAGTATTTT	.	TRBJ2-3	TRBV10-1
CASSLGGTNKETQYF	TGCGCCAGCAGCTTGGGCGGGACAAATAAAGAGACCCAGTACTTC	.	TRBJ2-5	TRBV5-1
CASSAVERNSYEQYF	TGCGCCAGCAGTGCGGTGGAGCGGAACTCCTACGAGCAGTACTTC	.	TRBJ2-7	TRBV10-2
CASSPPFDRLPYEQYF	TGTGCCAGCAGCCCCCCCTTCGACAGGCTCCCCTACGAGCAGTACTTC	.	TRBJ2-7	TRBV7-9
CASTPKGYGYTF	TGTGCCAGCACCCCTAAAGGCTATGGCTACACCTTC	.	TRBJ1-2	TRBV11-2
CASSSTGENEKLFF	TGTGCCAGCAGTTCGACAGGGGAAAACGAAAAACTGTTTTTT	TRBD1	TRBJ1-4	TRBV5-6
CAISWGGQGAYEQYF	TGTGCCATCAGTTGGGGAGGGCAGGGGGCCTACGAGCAGTACTTC	.	TRBJ2-7	TRBV10-3
CASSQGQGRRGYTF	TGTGCCAGCAGCCAGGGACAGGGGAGAAGGGGCTACACCTTC	TRBD1	TRBJ1-2	TRBV5-4
CASRLGGQETQYF	TGCGCCAGCAGGTTGGGGGGCCAAGAGACCCAGTACTTC	.	TRBJ2-5	TRBV5-1
CASSTNRGRSPDTQYF	TGTGCCAGTAGTACCAACAGGGGGCGAAGTCCAGATACGCAGTATTTT	TRBD1	TRBJ2-3	TRBV19
CASSPGGAVAGYEQYF	TGTGCCAGCAGCCCAGGGGGTGCGGTAGCCGGGTACGAGCAGTACTTC	TRBD1	TRBJ2-7	TRBV7-9